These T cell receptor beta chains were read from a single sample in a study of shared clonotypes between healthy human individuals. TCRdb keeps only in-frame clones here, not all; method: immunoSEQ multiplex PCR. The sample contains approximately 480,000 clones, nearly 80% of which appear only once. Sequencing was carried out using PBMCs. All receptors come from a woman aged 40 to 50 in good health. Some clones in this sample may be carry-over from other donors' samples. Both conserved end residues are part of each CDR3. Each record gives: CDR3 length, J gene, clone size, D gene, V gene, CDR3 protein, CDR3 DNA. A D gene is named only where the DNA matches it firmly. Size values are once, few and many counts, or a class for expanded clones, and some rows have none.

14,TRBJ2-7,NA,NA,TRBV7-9,CASSPMGITYEQYF,TGTGCCAGCAGCCCTATGGGGATCACCTACGAGCAGTACTTC
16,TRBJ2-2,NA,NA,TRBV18,CASSPAGVPNTGELFF,TGTGCCAGCTCACCGGCAGGGGTCCCGAACACCGGGGAGCTGTTTTTT
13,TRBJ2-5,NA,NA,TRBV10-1,CASSPSVQETQYF,TGCGCCAGCAGCCCCTCGGTGCAAGAGACCCAGTACTTC
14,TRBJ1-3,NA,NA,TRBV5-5,CASSLESSGNTIYF,TGTGCCAGCAGCCTCGAGAGCTCTGGAAACACCATATATTTT
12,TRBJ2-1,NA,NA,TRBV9,CASSPFYNEQFF,TGTGCCAGCAGCCCTTTTTACAATGAGCAGTTCTTC
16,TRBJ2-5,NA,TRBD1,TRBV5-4,CASSIFSGGQGAIQYF,TGTGCCAGCAGCATATTCAGCGGGGGACAGGGGGCAATCCAGTACTTC
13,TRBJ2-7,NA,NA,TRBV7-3,CASSSSGGYEQYF,TGTGCCAGCAGTTCCTCAGGGGGGTACGAGCAGTACTTC
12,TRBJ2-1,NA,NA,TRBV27,CASRGGVDEQFF,TGTGCCAGTCGTGGCGGTGTGGATGAGCAGTTCTTC
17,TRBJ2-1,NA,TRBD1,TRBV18,CASSPQGQESSYNEQFF,TGTGCCAGCTCACCCCAGGGACAGGAGAGCTCCTACAATGAGCAGTTCTTC
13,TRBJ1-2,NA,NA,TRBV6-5,CAIRDPSLRGYTF,TGTGCCATCCGGGACCCATCATTAAGAGGCTACACCTTC
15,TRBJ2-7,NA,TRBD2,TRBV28,CASSWGLAGGYEQYF,TGTGCCAGCAGTTGGGGACTAGCGGGAGGCTACGAGCAGTACTTC
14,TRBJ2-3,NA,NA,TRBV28,CASRPGGVADTQYF,TGTGCCAGCAGACCCGGCGGAGTGGCAGATACGCAGTATTTT
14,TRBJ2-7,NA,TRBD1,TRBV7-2,CASSPTGGVHEQYF,TGTGCCAGCAGCCCGACAGGGGGTGTCCACGAGCAGTACTTC
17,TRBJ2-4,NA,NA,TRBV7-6,CASSPRTVGSGENIQYF,TGTGCCAGCAGCCCCCGCACGGTGGGGTCCGGCGAAAACATTCAGTACTTC
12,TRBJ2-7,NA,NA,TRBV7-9,CASSPRGYEQYF,TGTGCCAGCAGCCCCAGGGGCTACGAGCAGTACTTC
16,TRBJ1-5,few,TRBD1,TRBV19,CASSPRQGVRDQPQHF,TGTGCCAGTAGTCCCCGACAGGGCGTAAGGGATCAGCCCCAGCATTTT
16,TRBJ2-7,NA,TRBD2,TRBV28,CASSLARYQGTSEQYF,TGTGCCAGCAGTTTGGCCCGCTACCAAGGGACTAGCGAGCAGTACTTC
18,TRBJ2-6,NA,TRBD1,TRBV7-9,CASSLAGLGTGASNVLTF,TGTGCCAGCAGCTTAGCGGGACTAGGGACAGGGGCCTCTAACGTCCTGACTTTC
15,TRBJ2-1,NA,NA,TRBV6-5,CASSRGRSSYNEQFF,TGTGCCAGCAGTCGAGGACGTAGCTCCTACAATGAGCAGTTCTTC
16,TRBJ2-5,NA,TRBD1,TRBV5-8,CASSKGTGISQETQYF,TGTGCCAGCAGCAAAGGGACAGGGATAAGCCAAGAGACCCAGTACTTC
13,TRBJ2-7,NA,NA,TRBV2,CASSDEGGAPRYF,TGTGCCAGCAGTGACGAAGGTGGGGCTCCCCGGTACTTC
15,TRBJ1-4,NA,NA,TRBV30,CACTRGGLTNEKLFF,TGTGCCTGCACCCGAGGGGGATTGACTAATGAAAAACTGTTTTTT
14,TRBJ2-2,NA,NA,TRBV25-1,CASSRTTNTGELFF,TGTGCCAGCAGCCGGACTACTAACACCGGGGAGCTGTTTTTT
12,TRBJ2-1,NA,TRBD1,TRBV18,CASSPGDRVMFF,TGTGCCAGCTCACCAGGGGACAGGGTGATGTTCTTC
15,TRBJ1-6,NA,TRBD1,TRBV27,CASSSRTGGFSPLHF,TGTGCCAGCAGTTCCAGGACAGGGGGCTTTTCACCCCTCCACTTT
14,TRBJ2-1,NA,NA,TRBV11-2,CASSPGTTGNEQFF,TGTGCCAGCAGCCCGGGGACAACAGGCAATGAGCAGTTCTTC
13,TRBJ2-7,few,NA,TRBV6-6,CASRLDSSYEQYF,TGTGCCAGCAGGCTCGACAGCTCCTACGAGCAGTACTTC
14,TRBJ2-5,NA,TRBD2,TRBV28,CASSFAGGGETQYF,TGTGCCAGCAGTTTTGCGGGAGGCGGGGAGACCCAGTACTTC
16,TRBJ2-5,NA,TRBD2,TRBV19,CAASSTSGTRAETQYF,TGTGCCGCAAGCTCTACCTCCGGGACTAGAGCAGAGACCCAGTACTTC
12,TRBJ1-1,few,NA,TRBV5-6,CASSFQGTEAFF,TGTGCCAGCAGCTTTCAGGGCACTGAAGCTTTCTTT
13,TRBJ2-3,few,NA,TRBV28,CASSNMTPDTQYF,TGTGCCAGCAGTAACATGACTCCGGATACGCAGTATTTT
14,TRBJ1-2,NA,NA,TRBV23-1,CASSQGTGTPGYTF,TGCGCCAGCAGCCAAGGTACAGGGACCCCTGGCTACACCTTC
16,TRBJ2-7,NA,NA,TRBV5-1,CASSLTSGDGAREQYF,TGCGCCAGCAGCTTGACCTCAGGGGACGGGGCTAGGGAGCAGTACTTC
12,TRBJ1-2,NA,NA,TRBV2,CASSVRERGYTF,TGTGCCAGCAGTGTAAGGGAACGGGGCTACACCTTC
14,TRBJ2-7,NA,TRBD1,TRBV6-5,CASRRHTGVYEQYF,TGTGCCAGCAGACGACACACAGGGGTGTACGAGCAGTACTTC
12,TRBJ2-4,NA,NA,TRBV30,CAWSPTENIQYF,TGTGCCTGGAGTCCTACCGAGAACATTCAGTACTTC
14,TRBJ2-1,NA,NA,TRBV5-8,CASSLAVLAYEQFF,TGTGCCAGCAGCTTGGCCGTACTAGCATATGAGCAGTTCTTC
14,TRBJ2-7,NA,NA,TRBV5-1,CASSLVLGAYEQYF,TGCGCCAGCAGCTTGGTGTTGGGGGCCTACGAGCAGTACTTC
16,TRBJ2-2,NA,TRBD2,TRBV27,CASSWGTSGQTGELFF,TGTGCCAGCAGCTGGGGGACTAGCGGACAGACCGGGGAGCTGTTTTTT
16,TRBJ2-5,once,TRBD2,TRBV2,CASSINTSGRGETQYF,TGTGCCAGCAGTATAAATACTAGCGGGAGGGGCGAGACCCAGTACTTC
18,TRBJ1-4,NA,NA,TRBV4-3,CASSQDPGGETTNEKLFF,TGCGCCAGCAGCCAAGACCCCGGGGGGGAAACAACTAATGAAAAACTGTTTTTT
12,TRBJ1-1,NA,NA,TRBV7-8,CASSPGQNEAFF,TGTGCCAGCAGCCCCGGGCAGAATGAAGCTTTCTTT